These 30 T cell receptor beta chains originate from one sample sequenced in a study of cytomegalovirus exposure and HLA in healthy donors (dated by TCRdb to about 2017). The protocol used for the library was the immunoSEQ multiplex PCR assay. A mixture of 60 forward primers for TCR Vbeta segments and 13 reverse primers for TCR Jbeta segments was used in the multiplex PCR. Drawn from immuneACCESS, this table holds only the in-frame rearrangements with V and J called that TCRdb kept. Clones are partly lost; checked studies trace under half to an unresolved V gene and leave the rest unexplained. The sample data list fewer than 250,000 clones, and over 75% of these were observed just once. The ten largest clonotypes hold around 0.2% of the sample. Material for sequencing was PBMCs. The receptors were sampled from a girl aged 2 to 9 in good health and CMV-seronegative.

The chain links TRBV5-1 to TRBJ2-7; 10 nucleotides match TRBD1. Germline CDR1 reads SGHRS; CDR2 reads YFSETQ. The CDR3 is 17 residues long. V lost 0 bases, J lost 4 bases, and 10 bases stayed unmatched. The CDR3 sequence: CASSLAFFGTGAYEQYF. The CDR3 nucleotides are TGCGCCAGCAGCTTGGCCTTTTTTGGGACAGGGGCGTACGAGCAGTACTTC.

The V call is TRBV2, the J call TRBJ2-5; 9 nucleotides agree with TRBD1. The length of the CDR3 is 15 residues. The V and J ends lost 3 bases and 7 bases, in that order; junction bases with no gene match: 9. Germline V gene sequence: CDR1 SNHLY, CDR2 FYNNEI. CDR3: CASSDITGGLGTQYF. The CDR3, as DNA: TGTGCCAGCAGTGACATTACAGGGGGCCTGGGGACCCAGTACTTC.

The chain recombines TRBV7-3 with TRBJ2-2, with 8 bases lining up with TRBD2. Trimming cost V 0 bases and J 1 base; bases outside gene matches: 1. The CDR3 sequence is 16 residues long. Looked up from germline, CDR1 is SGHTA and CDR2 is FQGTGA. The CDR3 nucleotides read TGTGCCAGCAGCTTAACCAGCGGGGGGAACACCGGGGAGCTGTTTTTT. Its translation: CASSLTSGGNTGELFF.

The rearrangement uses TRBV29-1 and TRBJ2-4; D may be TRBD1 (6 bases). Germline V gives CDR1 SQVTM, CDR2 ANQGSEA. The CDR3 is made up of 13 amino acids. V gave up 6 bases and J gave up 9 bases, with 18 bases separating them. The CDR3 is CSVTLRGVGIQYF. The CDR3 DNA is TGCAGCGTAACGCTCAGGGGTGTGGGCATTCAGTACTTC.

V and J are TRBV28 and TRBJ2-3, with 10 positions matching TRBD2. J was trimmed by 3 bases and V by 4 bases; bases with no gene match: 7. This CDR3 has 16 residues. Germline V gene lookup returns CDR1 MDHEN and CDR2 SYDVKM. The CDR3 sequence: CASSSQAGGLTDTQYF. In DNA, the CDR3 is TGTGCCAGCAGTTCCCAAGCGGGGGGGCTGACAGATACGCAGTATTTT.

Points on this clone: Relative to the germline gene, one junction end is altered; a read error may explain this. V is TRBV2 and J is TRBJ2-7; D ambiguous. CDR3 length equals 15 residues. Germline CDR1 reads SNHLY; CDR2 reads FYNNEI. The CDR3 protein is CASSPRWQVGYGQYF. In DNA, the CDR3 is TGTGCCAGCAGCCCCCGCTGGCAGGTCGGCTACGGGCAGTACTTC. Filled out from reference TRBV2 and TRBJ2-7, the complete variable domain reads EPEVTQTPSHQVTQMGQEVILRCVPISNHLYFYWYRQILGQKVEFLVSFYNNEISEKSEIFDDQFSVERPDGSNFTLKIRSTKLEDSAMYFCASSPRWQVGYGQYFGPGTRLTVT.

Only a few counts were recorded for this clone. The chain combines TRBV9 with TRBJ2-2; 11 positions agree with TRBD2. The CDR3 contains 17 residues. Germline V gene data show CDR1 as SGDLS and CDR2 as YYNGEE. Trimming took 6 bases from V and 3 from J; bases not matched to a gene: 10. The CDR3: CASTLTSGISYTGELFF. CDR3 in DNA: TGTGCCAGCACCTTGACTAGCGGGATTTCCTACACCGGGGAGCTGTTTTTT.

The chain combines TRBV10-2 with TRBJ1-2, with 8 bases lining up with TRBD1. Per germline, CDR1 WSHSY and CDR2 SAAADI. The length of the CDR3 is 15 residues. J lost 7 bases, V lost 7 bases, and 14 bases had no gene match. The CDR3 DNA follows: TGCGCCAGCAACTCTCACTCAGGGGGCAGGGCTGGCTACACCTTC. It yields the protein CASNSHSGGRAGYTF.

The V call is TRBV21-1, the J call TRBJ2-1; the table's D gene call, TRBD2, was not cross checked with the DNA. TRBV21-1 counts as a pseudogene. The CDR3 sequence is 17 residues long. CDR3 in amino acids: CASSKGQASGHHNEQFF. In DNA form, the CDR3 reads TGTGCCAGCAGCAAAGGTCAGGCTAGCGGGCATCACAATGAGCAGTTCTTC.

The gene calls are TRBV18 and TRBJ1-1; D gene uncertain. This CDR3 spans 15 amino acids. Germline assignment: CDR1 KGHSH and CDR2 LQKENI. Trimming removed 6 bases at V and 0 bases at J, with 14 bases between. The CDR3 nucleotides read TGTGCCAGCTCCCTCGGGGAGGGAATGAACACTGAAGCTTTCTTT. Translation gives CASSLGEGMNTEAFF.

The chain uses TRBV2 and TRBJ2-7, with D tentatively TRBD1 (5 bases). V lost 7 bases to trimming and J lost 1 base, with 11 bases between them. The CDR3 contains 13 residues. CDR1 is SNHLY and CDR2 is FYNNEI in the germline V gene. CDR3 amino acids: CASNGHQSYEQYF. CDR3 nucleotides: TGTGCCAGCAACGGACACCAATCCTACGAGCAGTACTTC.

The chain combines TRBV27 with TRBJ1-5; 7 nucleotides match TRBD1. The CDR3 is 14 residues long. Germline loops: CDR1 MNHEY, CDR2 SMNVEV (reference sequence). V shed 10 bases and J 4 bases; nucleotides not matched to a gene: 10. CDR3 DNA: TGTGCCACCTCCGACCGGGACAGAAATCAGCCCCAGCATTTT. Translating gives CATSDRDRNQPQHF.

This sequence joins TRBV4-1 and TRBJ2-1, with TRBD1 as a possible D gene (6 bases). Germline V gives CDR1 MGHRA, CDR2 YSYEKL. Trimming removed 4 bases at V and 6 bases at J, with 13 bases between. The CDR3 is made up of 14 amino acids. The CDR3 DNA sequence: TGCGCCAGCAGCCCCGCAGGCAGGGGCAATGAGCAGTTCTTC. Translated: CASSPAGRGNEQFF.

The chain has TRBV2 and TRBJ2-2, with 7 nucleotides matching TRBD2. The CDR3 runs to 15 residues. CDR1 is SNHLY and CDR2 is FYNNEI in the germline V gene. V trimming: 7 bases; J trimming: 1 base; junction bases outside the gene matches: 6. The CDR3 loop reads CASISGQVNTGELFF. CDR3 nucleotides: TGTGCCAGCATTAGCGGGCAAGTGAACACCGGGGAGCTGTTTTTT.

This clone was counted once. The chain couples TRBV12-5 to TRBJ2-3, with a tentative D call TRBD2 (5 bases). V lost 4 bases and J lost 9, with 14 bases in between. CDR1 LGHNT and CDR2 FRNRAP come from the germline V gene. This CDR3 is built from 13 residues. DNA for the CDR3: TGTGCTAGTGGTTCAAGCGGAGTGGGGACGCAGTATTTT. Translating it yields CASGSSGVGTQYF.

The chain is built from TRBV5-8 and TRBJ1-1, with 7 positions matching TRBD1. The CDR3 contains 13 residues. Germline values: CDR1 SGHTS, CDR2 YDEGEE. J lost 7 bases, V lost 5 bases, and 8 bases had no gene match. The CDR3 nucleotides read TGTGCCAGCAGTCTTGGGGGACAGTTTGAAGCTTTCTTT. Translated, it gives CASSLGGQFEAFF. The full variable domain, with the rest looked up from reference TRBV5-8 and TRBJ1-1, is EAGVTQSPTHLIKTRGQQATLRCSPISGHTSVYWYQQALGLGLQFLLWYDEGEERNRGNFPPRFSGRQFPNYSSELNVNALELEDSALYLCASSLGGQFEAFFGQGTRLTVV.

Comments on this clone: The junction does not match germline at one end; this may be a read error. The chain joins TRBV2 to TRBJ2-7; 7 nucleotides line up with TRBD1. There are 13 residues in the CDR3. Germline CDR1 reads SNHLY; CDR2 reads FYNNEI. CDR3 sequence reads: CASSGTVYYEQYF. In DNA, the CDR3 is TGTGCCAGTAGTGGGACAGTGTACTACGAGCAGTACTTC.

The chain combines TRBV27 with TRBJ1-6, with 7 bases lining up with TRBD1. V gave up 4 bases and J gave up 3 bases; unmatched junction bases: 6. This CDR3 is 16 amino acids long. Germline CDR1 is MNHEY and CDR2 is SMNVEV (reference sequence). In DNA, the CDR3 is TGTGCCAGCAGTTCCTTCGACAGGGACTATAATTCACCCCTCCACTTT. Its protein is CASSSFDRDYNSPLHF.

CDR3 DNA sequence: TGTGCCAGCAGTCCCGAGGGTAGCGGGACCTACGAGCAGTACTTC. It yields the protein CASSPEGSGTYEQYF. The rearrangement uses TRBV27 and TRBJ2-7; 8 bases line up with TRBD2. The CDR3 length is 15 residues. With 5 bases clipped from V and 2 bases from J, the junction kept 8 bases outside the gene matches. The germline V gene has CDR1 MNHEY and CDR2 SMNVEV (reference sequence).

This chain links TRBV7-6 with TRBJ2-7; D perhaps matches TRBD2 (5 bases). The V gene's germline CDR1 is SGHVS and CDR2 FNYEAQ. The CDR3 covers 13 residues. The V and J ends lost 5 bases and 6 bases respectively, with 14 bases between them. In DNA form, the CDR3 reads TGTGCCAGCAGCCCTCGTGAAGGAGGCGAGCAGTACTTC. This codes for CASSPREGGEQYF.

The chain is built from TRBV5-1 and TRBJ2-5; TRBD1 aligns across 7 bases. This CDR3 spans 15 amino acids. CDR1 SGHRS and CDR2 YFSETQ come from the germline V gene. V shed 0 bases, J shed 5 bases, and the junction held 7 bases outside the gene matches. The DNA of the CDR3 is TGCGCCAGCAGCTTGGAAAGCGGCAGGGGGGAGACCCAGTACTTC. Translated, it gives CASSLESGRGETQYF.

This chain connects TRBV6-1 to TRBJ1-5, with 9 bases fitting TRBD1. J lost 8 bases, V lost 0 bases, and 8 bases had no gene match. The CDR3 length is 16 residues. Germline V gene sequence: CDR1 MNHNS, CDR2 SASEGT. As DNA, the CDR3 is TGTGCCAGCAGTGAAGCGGCGGGACAGGGTCCAGAGCCCCAGCATTTT. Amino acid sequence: CASSEAAGQGPEPQHF.

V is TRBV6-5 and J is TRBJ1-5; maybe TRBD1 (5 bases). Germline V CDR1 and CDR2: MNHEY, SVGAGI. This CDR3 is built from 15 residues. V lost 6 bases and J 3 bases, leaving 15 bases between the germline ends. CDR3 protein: CASRYSPGHNQPQHF. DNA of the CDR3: TGTGCCAGCAGATATTCTCCCGGACACAATCAGCCCCAGCATTTT.

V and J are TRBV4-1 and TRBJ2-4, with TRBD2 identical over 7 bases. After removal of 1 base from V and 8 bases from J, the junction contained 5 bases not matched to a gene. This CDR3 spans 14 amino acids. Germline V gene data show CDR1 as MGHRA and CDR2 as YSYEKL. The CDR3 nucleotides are TGCGCCAGCAGCCAAGTTAAGCGGGGAGACATTCAGTACTTC. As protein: CASSQVKRGDIQYF.

In DNA, the CDR3 is TGTGCCATCACAGGACAGGGGGCTTCCTCCTATGGCTACACCTTC. It translates to CAITGQGASSYGYTF. The V call is TRBV10-3, the J call TRBJ1-2, with 11 bases identical to TRBD1. Germline CDR1 and CDR2: ENHRY and SYGVKD. The CDR3 is made up of 15 amino acids. The ends lost 7 bases at V and 4 bases at J; junction bases unmatched: 8.

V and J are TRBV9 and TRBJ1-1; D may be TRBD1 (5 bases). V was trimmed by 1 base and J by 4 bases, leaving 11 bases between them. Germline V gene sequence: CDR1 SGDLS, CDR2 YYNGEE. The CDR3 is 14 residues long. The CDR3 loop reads CASSVLVQATEAFF. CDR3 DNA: TGTGCCAGCAGCGTACTGGTACAGGCCACTGAAGCTTTCTTT.

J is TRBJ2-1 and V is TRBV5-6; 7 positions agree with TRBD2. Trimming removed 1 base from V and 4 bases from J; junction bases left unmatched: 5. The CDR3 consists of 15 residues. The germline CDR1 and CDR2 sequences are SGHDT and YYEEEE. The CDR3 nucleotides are TGTGCCAGCAGCTTGAGACTAGCACGTTACAATGAGCAGTTCTTC. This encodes CASSLRLARYNEQFF.

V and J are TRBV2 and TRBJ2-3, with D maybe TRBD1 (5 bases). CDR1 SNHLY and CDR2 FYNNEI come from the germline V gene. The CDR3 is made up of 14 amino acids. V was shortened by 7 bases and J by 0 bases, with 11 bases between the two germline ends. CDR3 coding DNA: TGTGCCAGCATGCAGGACACGAGCACAGATACGCAGTATTTT. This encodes CASMQDTSTDTQYF.

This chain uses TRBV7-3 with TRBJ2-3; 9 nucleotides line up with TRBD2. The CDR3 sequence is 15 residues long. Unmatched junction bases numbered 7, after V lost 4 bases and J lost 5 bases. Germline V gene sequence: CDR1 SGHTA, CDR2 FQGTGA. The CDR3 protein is CASSSPLAGEDTQYF. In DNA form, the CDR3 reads TGTGCCAGCAGCTCTCCTTTAGCGGGGGAAGATACGCAGTATTTT.

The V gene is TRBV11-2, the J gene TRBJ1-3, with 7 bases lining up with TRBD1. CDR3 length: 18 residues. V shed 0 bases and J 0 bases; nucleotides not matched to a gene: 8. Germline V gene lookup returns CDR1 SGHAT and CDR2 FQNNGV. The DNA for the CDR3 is TGTGCCAGCAGCTTAGATGGGAGAGGGGGCCTCTCTGGAAACACCATATATTTT. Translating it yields CASSLDGRGGLSGNTIYF.